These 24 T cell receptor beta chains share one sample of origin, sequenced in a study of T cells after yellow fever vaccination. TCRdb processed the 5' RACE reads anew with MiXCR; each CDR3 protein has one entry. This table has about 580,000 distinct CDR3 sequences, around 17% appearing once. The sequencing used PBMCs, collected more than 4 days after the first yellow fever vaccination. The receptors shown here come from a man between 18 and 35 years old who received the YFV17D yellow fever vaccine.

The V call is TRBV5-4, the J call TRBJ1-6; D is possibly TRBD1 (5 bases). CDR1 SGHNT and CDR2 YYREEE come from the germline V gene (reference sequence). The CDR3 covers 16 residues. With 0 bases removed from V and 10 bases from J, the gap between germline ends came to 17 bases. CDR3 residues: CASSLVGGTKNSPLHF. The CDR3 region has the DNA TGTGCCAGCAGCTTGGTGGGGGGAACGAAAAACTCACCCCTCCACTTT. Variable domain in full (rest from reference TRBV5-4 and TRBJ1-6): ETGVTQSPTHLIKTRGQQVTLRCSSQSGHNTVSWYQQALGQGPQFIFQYYREEENGRGNFPPRFSGLQFPNYSSELNVNALELDDSALYLCASSLVGGTKNSPLHFGNGTRLTVT.

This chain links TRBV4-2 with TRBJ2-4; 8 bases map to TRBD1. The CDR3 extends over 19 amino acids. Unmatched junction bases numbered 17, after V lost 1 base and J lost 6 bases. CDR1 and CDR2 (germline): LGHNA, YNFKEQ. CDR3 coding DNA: TGTGCCAGCAGCCAAGTCGGTCAGGGGGCTTATTCTTGGGGAAACATTCAGTACTTC. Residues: CASSQVGQGAYSWGNIQYF.

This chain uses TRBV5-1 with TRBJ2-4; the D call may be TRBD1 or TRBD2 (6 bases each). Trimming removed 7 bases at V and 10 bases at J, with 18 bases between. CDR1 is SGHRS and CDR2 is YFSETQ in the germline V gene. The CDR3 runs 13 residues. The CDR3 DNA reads TGCGCCAGCCACGGGGGCGCTACCCCGATTCAGTACTTC. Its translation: CASHGGATPIQYF.

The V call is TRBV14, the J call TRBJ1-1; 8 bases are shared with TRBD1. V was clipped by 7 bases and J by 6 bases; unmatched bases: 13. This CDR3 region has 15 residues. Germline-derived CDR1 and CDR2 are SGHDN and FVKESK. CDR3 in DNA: TGTGCCAGCACCCCTTCCGGACAGGGCAGCGCTGAAGCTTTCTTT. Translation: CASTPSGQGSAEAFF.

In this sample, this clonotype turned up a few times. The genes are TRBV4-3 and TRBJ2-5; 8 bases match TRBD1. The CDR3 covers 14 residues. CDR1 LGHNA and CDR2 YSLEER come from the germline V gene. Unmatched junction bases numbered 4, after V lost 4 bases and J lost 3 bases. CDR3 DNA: TGCGCCAGCAGCCCCCAGGGGGCGGAAGAGACCCAGTACTTC. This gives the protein CASSPQGAEETQYF.

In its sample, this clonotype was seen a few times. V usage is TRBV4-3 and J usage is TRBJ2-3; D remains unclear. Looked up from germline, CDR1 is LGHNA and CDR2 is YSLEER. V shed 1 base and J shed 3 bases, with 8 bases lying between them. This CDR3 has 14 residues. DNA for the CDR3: TGCGCCAGCAGCCAAGCTACGGCGACAGATACGCAGTATTTT. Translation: CASSQATATDTQYF.

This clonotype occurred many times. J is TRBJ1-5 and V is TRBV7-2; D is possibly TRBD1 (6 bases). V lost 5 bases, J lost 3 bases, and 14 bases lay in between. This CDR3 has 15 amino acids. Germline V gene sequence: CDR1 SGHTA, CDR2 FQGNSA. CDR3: CASSPTGTTNQPQHF. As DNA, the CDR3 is TGTGCCAGCAGCCCTACCGGGACAACCAATCAGCCCCAGCATTTT.

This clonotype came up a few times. CDR3 coding DNA: TGCGCCAGCAGCCCGACAGGGATCGAGCAGTACGTC. It specifies CASSPTGIEQYV. The chain employs TRBV5-1 and TRBJ2-7; 7 nucleotides match TRBD1. This CDR3 comprises 12 residues. CDR1 is SGHRS, CDR2 YFSETQ, per germline. V shed 4 bases, J shed 6 bases, and the junction held 4 bases outside the gene matches.

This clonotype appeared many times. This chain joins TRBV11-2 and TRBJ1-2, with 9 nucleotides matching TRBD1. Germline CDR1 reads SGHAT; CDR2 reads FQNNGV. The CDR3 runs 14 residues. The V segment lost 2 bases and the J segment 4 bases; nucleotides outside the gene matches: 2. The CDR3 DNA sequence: TGTGCCAGCAGCTTATTGGGACAGGGCTATGGCTACACCTTC. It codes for CASSLLGQGYGYTF.

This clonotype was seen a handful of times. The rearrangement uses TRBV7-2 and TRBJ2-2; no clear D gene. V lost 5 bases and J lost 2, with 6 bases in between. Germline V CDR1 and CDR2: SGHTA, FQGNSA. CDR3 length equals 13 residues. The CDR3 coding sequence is TGTGCCAGCAGCAACATCAACACCGGGGAGCTGTTTTTT. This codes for CASSNINTGELFF.

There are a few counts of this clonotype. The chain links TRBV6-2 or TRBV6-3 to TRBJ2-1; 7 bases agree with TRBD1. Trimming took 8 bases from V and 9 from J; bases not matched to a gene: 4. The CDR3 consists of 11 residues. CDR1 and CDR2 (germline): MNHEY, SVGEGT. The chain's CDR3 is CASSRGTEQFF. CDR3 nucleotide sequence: TGTGCCAGCTCCAGGGGGACTGAGCAGTTCTTC.

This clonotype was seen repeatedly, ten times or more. The CDR3 reads CASSPGDTDTQYF. For the CDR3, the DNA is TGTGCCAGCAGCCCGGGGGATACAGATACGCAGTATTTT. The J gene is TRBJ2-3, the V gene TRBV5-6, with D possibly matching TRBD2 (6 bases). Germline V gives CDR1 SGHDT, CDR2 YYEEEE. The CDR3 length is 13 residues. V was pared by 4 bases and J by 3 bases, with 9 bases between. Using reference TRBV5-6 and TRBJ2-3 for the parts outside the CDR3, the full variable domain is DAGVTQSPTHLIKTRGQQVTLRCSPKSGHDTVSWYQQALGQGPQFIFQYYEEEERQRGNFPDRFSGHQFPNYSSELNVNALLLGDSALYLCASSPGDTDTQYFGPGTRLTVL.

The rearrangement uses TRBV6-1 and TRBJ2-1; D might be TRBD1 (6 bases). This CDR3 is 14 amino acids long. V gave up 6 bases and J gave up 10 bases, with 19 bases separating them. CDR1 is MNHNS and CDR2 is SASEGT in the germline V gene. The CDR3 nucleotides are TGTGCCAGCAGAAAACCGGGGCCCACAGGGGAGCAGTTCTTC. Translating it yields CASRKPGPTGEQFF.

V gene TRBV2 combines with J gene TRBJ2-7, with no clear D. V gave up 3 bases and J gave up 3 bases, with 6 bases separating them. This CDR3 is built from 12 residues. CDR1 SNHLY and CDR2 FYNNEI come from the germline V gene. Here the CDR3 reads CASSEGIYEQYV. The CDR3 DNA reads TGTGCCAGCAGTGAGGGTATCTACGAGCAGTACGTC.

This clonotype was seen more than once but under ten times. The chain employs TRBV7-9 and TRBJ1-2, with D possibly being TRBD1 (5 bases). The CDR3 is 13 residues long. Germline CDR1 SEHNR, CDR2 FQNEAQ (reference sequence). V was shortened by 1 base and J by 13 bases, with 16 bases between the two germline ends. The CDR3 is CASSLDAGYFLTF. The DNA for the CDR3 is TGTGCCAGCAGCTTAGACGCAGGGTACTTTCTCACCTTC.

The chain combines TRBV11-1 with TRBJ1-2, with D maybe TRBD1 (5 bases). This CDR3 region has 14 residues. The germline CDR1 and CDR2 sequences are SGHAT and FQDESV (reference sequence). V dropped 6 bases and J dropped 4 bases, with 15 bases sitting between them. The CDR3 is CASSAGTATYGYTF. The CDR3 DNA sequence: TGTGCCAGCAGTGCCGGGACGGCAACCTATGGCTACACCTTC.

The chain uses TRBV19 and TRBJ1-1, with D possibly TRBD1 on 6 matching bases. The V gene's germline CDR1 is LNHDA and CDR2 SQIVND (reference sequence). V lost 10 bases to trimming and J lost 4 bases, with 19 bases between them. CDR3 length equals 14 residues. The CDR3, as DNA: TGTGCCACCCAAACTGGGGGGGCGAGCACTGAAGCTTTCTTT. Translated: CATQTGGASTEAFF.

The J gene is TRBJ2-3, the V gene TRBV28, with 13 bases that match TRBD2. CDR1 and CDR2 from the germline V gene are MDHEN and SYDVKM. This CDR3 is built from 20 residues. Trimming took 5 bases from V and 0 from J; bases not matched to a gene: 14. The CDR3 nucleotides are TGTGCCAGCAGTCTCCCGGGACTAGCGGGGACTGGGGGGAGCACAGATACGCAGTATTTT. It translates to CASSLPGLAGTGGSTDTQYF.

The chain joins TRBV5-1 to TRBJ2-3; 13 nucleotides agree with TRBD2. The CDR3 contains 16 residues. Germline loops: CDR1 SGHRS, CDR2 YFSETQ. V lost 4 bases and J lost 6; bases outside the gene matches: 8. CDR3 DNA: TGCGCCAGCAGCCTGGGGACTAGCGGGACGTCGGATACGCAGTATTTT. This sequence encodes CASSLGTSGTSDTQYF.

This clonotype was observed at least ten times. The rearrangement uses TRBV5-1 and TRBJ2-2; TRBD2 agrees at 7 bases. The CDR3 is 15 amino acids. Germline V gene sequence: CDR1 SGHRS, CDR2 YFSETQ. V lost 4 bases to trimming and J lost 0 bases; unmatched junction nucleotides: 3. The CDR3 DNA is TGCGCCAGCAGCCCGAGCGGGACGAACACCGGGGAGCTGTTTTTT. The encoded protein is CASSPSGTNTGELFF. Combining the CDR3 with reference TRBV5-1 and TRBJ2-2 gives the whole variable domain KAGVTQTPRYLIKTRGQQVTLSCSPISGHRSVSWYQQTPGQGLQFLFEYFSETQRNKGNFPGRFSGRQFSNSRSEMNVSTLELGDSALYLCASSPSGTNTGELFFGEGSRLTVL.

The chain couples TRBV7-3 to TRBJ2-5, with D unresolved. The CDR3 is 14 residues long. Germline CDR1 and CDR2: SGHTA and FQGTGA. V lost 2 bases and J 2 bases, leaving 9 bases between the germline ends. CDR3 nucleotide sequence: TGTGCCAGCAGCTTAGGTTCGGTACAAGAGACCCAGTACTTC. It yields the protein CASSLGSVQETQYF.

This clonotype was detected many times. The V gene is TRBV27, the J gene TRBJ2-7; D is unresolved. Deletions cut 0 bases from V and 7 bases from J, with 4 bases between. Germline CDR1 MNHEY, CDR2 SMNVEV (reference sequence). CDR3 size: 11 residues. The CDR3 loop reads CASSLSGEQYF. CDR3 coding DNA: TGTGCCAGCAGTTTATCTGGGGAGCAGTACTTC.

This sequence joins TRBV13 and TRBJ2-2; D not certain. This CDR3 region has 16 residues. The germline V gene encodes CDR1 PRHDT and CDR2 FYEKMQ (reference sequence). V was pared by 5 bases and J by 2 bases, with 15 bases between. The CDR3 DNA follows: TGTGCCAGCAGCCCAACGGGCCACGATAACACCGGGGAGCTGTTTTTT. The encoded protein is CASSPTGHDNTGELFF. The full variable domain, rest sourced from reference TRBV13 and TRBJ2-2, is AAGVIQSPRHLIKEKRETATLKCYPIPRHDTVYWYQQGPGQDPQFLISFYEKMQSDKGSIPDRFSAQQFSDYHSELNMSSLELGDSALYFCASSPTGHDNTGELFFGEGSRLTVL.

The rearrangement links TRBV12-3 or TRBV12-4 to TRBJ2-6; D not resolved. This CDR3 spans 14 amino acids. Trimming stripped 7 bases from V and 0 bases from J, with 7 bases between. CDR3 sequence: CASIQRSGANVLTF. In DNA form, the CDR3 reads TGTGCCAGCATCCAACGCTCTGGGGCCAACGTCCTGACTTTC.